Sequencing of this TCR beta chain was carried out in a study of cytomegalovirus exposure and HLA in healthy donors. Study-wide results and limits: Whilst most TCR sequences proved rare, a subset of public TCRs occurred across many donors. It was reportedly the case that the classifier diagnosed cytomegalovirus status with high specificity and sensitivity. Around 160 TCR beta chains were listed as cytomegalovirus-associated.

TCRdb's copy holds only in-frame clones and misses some; the assay was immunoSEQ multiplex PCR. The sample records fewer than 400,000 clones, roughly 90% being singletons. Remarks on this clone: Its antigen remains unidentified.

This CDR3 is 17 amino acids long. V lost 1 base and J lost 1; bases outside the gene matches: 9. Germline V gene sequence: CDR1 SEHNR, CDR2 FQNEAQ (reference sequence). The donors were members of the roughly 130-subject validation cohort (separate from the 666-subject first cohort). The sequence derives from a young man in good health and CMV-seronegative. The rearrangement links TRBV7-9 to TRBJ2-5; 7 positions agree with TRBD1. Sequenced material: PBMCs. The CDR3: CASSLGLGQVSQETQYF. The CDR3 nucleotides are TGTGCCAGCAGCTTAGGACTTGGACAGGTTTCCCAAGAGACCCAGTACTTC.